This T cell receptor (beta chain) is drawn from a study of blood T cells in healthy people across ages (dated by TCRdb to 2015 to 2017). Regarding the study in general: Template switching captured roughly one uniquely barcoded TCR beta cDNA molecule per two T cells in model experiments. To avoid experimental bias, donors of different ages were randomly spread across the sequencing lanes. Age-related changes in TCR beta repertoire diversity were measured in the study by deep sequencing normalized with unique cDNA molecular identifiers. The donors were split into four age groups: young (average about 16 years), middle-aged (around 40), aged (approximately 59) and long-lived (under 85). For two donors (one aged 18 to 29 and one aged 80 or older), the study analyzed two additional independent replicas of 1 million unique cDNA reads from the same blood draw. Broader findings and caveats from the paper: A strong correlation was found between observed TCR beta diversity and the percentage of naive T cells measured by flow cytometry. Because profiling used bulk unsorted PBMCs, naive and antigen-experienced compartments could not be compared conclusively. Because the CMV infection status of the donors was unknown, age-related changes in expanded clonotypes may potentially have been confounded. The long-lived group showed more naive CD4+ T cells, fewer expanded clones and increased TCR diversity than the aged group, suggesting age selection. Estimates of total diversity based on one million sequenced T cells were regarded as lower bounds and as underestimates. As age increased, observed TCR beta diversity per million T cells dropped in a roughly linear way, and a significant reduction was already evident by age 40.

The CDR3 has 13 amino acids, counting the end cysteine and phenylalanine. Only the CDR3 DNA stays, 39 bases, in frame from base 1. The germline V gene provides CDR1 MNHEY and CDR2 SVGEGT. The roughly 42 donors, aged about 6 to 95 years, were systemically healthy Caucasian individuals from Russia. Each donor gave 8 to 10 milliliters of peripheral blood, drawn into EDTA-treated Vacutainer tubes. Ficoll-Paque density-gradient centrifugation was used to isolate PBMCs, with at least 6.5 million obtained per sample. Trizol reagent was used to extract total RNA from PBMCs, with at least 5.5 micrograms per sample. The percentages of naive CD45RAhigh/CD27high T cells were determined by flow cytometry on a PBMC aliquot from every donor. Libraries came from 5' RACE. The sequencing machine was an Illumina HiSeq 2500. A second PCR of about 6 to 12 cycles was run with a J-beta primer mix and a sample-barcoded 5' primer. Each TCR beta cDNA molecule received a unique molecular identifier from a template-switch 5' adaptor carrying 12 random nucleotides. At least 2.5 million CDR3-containing paired-end reads were obtained from each sample. First-strand cDNA synthesis was performed from all RNA using the Mint cDNA synthesis kit, with priming by a TRBC-specific oligonucleotide. After uracil-DNA glycosylase treatment, a first 18-cycle PCR used universal primers M1SS and BC2_uni_R on all cDNA. The study's processing was this. For normalization, 1 million high-quality reads were randomly selected from each sample, with every read carrying a distinct molecular identifier. Reads with shared molecular identifiers were discarded instead of being binned into consensus sequences. MiTCR, set to a Q25 quality threshold and the strictest error-elimination algorithm, was used for CDR3 identification, clonotype clustering and error correction. Lower-bound total TCR beta diversity was estimated with a nonparametric unseen species model using Euler transformation. In TCRdb, the public reads were trimmed at Q25 with fastp and aligned with MiXCR, with productive beta chains retained. Identical CDR3 protein sequences are pooled into one entry, listed with their most common genes and DNA. The V and J calls reflect TCRdb's pipeline rather than the authors' work. The sample table holds hundreds of thousands of distinct CDR3 sequences, of which about 61% were seen once. The ten largest make up roughly 25% of the sample.

Comments on this clonotype: The clone's antigen remains unknown. Base quality data are lacking; no much larger clone is found one base away.

This TCR was sampled from a man in his forties in good health. Here the chain combines TRBV6-2 or TRBV6-3 and TRBJ2-4, with 9 junctional bases fitting TRBD1. The better agreement between TRBJ2-7 and the DNA end casts doubt on the J call. Material for sequencing was blood. The CDR3: CATTTGGGYEQYF. In nucleotides, the sequence is TGTGCCACTACGACAGGGGGAGGCTACGAGCAGTACTTC.